Below, 8 T cell receptor beta chains from the same sample are listed, as sequenced in a study of T cells in Graves' hyperthyroidism and ophthalmopathy. Amplification of TCR beta CDR3 regions used RNA as the template. Initially, a first-round RT-PCR of the TCR CDR3 employed the HTBI primer set. Using its own MiXCR run on the multiplex PCR reads, TCRdb lists one record per CDR3 protein. The data show around 360,000 distinct CDR3 sequences, 13% to 15% seen once. Sequenced input: blood. Receptor source: a woman in her sixties with Graves' ophthalmopathy.

The chain recombines TRBV6-1 with TRBJ2-5, with a possible D match to TRBD2 (5 bases). Germline V CDR1 and CDR2: MNHNS, SASEGT. Deletions cut 1 base from V and 5 bases from J, with 8 bases between. This CDR3 comprises 13 residues. This CDR3 is CASSEGPGETQYF. The CDR3 DNA reads as TGTGCCAGCAGTGAAGGTCCGGGGGAGACCCAGTACTTC.

This clonotype was counted many times. V and J are TRBV15 and TRBJ2-1, with TRBD2 as a possible D gene (5 bases). Looked up from germline, CDR1 is LNHNV and CDR2 is YYDKDF (reference sequence). This CDR3 region has 15 residues. V was clipped by 4 bases and J by 7 bases, with 17 bases between them. Here the CDR3 reads CATSKLSEGVNEQFF. The CDR3 DNA is TGTGCCACCAGCAAATTATCAGAGGGAGTAAATGAGCAGTTCTTC.

This clonotype showed up just a few times. V and J are TRBV28 and TRBJ2-1, with TRBD1 as a possible D gene (5 bases). The germline V and J ends were trimmed by 2 bases and 7 bases, with 15 bases remaining between them. The CDR3 contains 15 residues. Germline V lookup: CDR1 MDHEN, CDR2 SYDVKM. The CDR3 is CASSLRAWGPNEQFF. The CDR3 DNA sequence: TGTGCCAGCAGTTTAAGGGCATGGGGCCCGAATGAGCAGTTCTTC.

This clonotype turned up a few times. The chain joins TRBV20-1 to TRBJ2-3; D may correspond to TRBD1 or TRBD2 (6 bases each). V was clipped by 1 base and J by 2 bases, with 13 bases between them. The CDR3 is 15 residues long. Germline CDR1 DFQATT, CDR2 SNEGSKA (reference sequence). The CDR3, as DNA: TGCAGTGCTAGAGTCTTGGGGGGCCCCACAGATACGCAGTATTTT. Amino acid sequence: CSARVLGGPTDTQYF.

The chain combines TRBV19 with TRBJ2-3; the D gene could be TRBD1 or TRBD2 (5 bases each). This CDR3 has 14 amino acids. V lost 7 bases, J lost 1 base, and 12 bases lay in between. Germline V gene lookup returns CDR1 LNHDA and CDR2 SQIVND (reference sequence). This CDR3 is CASTPGRRTDTQYF. For the CDR3, the DNA is TGTGCCAGTACTCCGGGACGGCGCACAGATACGCAGTATTTT.

This clonotype was recorded at least ten times. This chain uses TRBV18 with TRBJ2-7; 8 bases align to TRBD2. This CDR3 spans 13 amino acids. Germline V gene lookup returns CDR1 KGHSH and CDR2 LQKENI. Trimming at V came to 4 bases and at J to 5 bases, leaving 4 bases not matched to a gene. CDR3 coding DNA: TGTGCCAGCTCACAAGGACTAGCAGACGAGCAGTACTTC. Encoded protein: CASSQGLADEQYF.

This clonotype showed up just a few times. The chain uses TRBV20-1 and TRBJ2-7, with 9 bases matching TRBD1. The CDR3 length is 15 residues. Germline V gene sequence: CDR1 DFQATT, CDR2 SNEGSKA (reference sequence). J lost 3 bases, V lost 3 bases, and 9 bases had no gene match. The CDR3 DNA is TGCAGTGCTAGGGGACAGGGCTCCGCGATCTACGAGCAGTACTTC. Translated: CSARGQGSAIYEQYF.

This clonotype appeared a few times. The genes are TRBV12-3 or TRBV12-4 and TRBJ2-3; D may be TRBD1 (6 bases). The CDR3 is 14 amino acids. Trimming took 5 bases from V and 4 from J, leaving 13 bases between them. The CDR3 reads CASSPGHGADTQYF. In DNA form, the CDR3 reads TGTGCCAGCAGTCCGGGACATGGGGCAGATACGCAGTATTTT.